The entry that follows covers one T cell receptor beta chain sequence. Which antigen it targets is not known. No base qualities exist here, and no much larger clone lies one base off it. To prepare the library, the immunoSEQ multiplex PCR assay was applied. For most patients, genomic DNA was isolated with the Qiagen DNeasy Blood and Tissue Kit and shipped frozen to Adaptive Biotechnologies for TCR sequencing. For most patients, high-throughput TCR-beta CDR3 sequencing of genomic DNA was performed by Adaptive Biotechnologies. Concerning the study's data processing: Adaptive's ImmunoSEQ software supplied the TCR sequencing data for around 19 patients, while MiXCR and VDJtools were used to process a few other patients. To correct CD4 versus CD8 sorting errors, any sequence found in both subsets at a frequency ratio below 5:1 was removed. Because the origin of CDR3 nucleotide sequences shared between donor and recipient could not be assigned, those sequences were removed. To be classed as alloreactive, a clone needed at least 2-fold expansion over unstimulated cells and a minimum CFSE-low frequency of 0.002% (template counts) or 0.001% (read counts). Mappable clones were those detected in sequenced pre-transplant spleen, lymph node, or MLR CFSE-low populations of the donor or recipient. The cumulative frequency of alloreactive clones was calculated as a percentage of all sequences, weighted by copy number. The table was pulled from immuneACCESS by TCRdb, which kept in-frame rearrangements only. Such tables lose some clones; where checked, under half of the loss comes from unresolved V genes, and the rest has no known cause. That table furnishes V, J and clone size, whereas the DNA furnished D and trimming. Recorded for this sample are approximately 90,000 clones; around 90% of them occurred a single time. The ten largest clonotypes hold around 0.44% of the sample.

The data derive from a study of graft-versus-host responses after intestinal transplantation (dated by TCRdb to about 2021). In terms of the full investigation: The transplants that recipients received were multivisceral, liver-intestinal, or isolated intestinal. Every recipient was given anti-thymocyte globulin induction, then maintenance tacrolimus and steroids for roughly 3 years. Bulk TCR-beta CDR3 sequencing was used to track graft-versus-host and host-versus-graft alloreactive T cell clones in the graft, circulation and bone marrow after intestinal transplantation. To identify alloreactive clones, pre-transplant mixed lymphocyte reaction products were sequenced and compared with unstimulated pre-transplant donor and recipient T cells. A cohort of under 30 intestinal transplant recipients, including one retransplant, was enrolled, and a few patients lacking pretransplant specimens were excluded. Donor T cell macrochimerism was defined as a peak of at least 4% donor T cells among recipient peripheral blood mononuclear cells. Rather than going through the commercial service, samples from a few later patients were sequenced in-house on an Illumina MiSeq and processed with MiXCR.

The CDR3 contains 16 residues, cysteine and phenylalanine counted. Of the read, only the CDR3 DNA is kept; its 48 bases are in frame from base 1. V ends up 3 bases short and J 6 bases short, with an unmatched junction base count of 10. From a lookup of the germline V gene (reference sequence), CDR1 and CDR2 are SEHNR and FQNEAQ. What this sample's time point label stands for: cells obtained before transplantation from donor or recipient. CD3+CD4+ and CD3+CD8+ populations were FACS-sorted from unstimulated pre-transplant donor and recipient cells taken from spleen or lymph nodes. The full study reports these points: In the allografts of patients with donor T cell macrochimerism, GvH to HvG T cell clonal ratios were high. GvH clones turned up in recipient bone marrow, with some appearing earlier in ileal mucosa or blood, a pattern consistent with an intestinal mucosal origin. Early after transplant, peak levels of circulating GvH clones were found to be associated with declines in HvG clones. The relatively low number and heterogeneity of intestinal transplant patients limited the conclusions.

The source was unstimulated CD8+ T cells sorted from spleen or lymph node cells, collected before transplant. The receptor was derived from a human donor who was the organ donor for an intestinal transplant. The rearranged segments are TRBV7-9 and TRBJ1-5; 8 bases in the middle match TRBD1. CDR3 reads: CASSFPQGTGPQPQHF. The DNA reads TGTGCCAGCAGCTTCCCACAGGGGACAGGACCTCAGCCCCAGCATTTT.